This paragraph reports one T cell receptor (beta chain). Its antigen is undetermined. The source of the sample is a study of cytomegalovirus exposure and HLA in healthy donors. The study's findings and limits: Testing in vitro showed a few CMV-associated chains specific for CMV antigens.

The PCR had 60 Vbeta and 13 Jbeta primers. Repertoires were generated with immunoSEQ multiplex PCR, while TCRdb's copy carries only in-frame clones and drops some. Of some 120,000 clones in the sample, roughly two thirds were seen once. The receptor was isolated from a man aged 25 to 40 in good health and CMV-seropositive. Sequencing input: PBMCs.

The CDR3 loop is CATRNRDRNTIYF. Written as DNA, the CDR3 is TGTGCCACCAGAAACAGGGATCGGAACACCATATATTTT. The V gene is TRBV6-6, the J gene TRBJ1-3; D is possibly TRBD1 (6 bases). This CDR3 region has 13 residues. Germline V gene lookup returns CDR1 MNHNY and CDR2 SVGAGI (reference sequence). The V gene lost 10 bases and the J gene lost 7 bases, with 17 bases spanning the gap.